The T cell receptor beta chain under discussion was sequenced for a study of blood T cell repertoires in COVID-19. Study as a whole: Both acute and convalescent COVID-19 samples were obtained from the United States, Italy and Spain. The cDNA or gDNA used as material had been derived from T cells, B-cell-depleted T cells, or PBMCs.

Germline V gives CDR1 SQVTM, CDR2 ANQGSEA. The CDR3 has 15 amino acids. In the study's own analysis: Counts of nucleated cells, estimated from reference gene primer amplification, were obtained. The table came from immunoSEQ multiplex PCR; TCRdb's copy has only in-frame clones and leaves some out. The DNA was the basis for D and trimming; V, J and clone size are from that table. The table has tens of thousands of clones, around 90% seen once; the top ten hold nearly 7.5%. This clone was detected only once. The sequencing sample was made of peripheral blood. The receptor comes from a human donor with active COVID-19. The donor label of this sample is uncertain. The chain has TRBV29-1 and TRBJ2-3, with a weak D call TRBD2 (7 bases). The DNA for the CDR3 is TGCAGTGTAGTTGGGGGGGCCATTCCCACAGATACGCAGTATTTT. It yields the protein CSVVGGAIPTDTQYF.